This T cell receptor (beta chain) emerged from a study of blood T cell repertoires in COVID-19. On the study more broadly: In each case, the material was cDNA or gDNA derived from T cells, B-cell-depleted T cells, or PBMCs.

This CDR3 has 13 amino acids. V lost 5 bases and J 2 bases, leaving 12 bases between the germline ends. Germline CDR1 and CDR2: GTSNPN and SVGIG (reference sequence). The authors' processing: Reference gene primer amplification gave estimated nucleated cell counts. Clones were sequenced by immunoSEQ multiplex PCR, and TCRdb holds only the in-frame ones, with some missing. The DNA was the basis for D and trimming; V, J and clone size are from that table. Of approximately 120,000 clones detected, 86% appear once; the ten largest clones hold about 5.7%. This clone occurred many times. The gene calls are TRBV30 and TRBJ1-2; D possibly corresponds to TRBD1 (6 bases). Specimen: peripheral blood. The TCR sequence derives from a human donor in a cohort sampled during active COVID-19. The CDR3 nucleotides read TGTGCCTGGGGGTTACAGGGAAACTATGGCTACACCTTC. This encodes CAWGLQGNYGYTF.